Listed below are T cell receptor beta chains from one sample, sequenced in a study of T cells after yellow fever vaccination. TCRdb redid the calling of the 5' RACE reads with MiXCR, one entry per CDR3 protein. The sample lists roughly 120,000 distinct CDR3 sequences; 6.5% to 8% were seen once. The source material was CD4+ T cells sorted from PBMCs, sampled roughly 10 days after the first yellow fever vaccination. The receptors here all came from a man in his late teens or twenties who received the YFV17D yellow fever vaccine. Both conserved end residues are part of each CDR3. Each record gives: D gene, J gene, clone size, V gene, CDR3 DNA, CDR3 protein. A D gene is named only where the DNA matches it firmly. Size is stated for part of the rows, as once, few or many counts, or as a class when the clone is expanded.

d_call: NA
j_call: TRBJ1-3
clone_size: many
v_call: TRBV4-3
cdr3_nt: TGCGCCAGCAGCCAAGATGCAGGGGCTTCCATATATTTT
cdr3_aa: CASSQDAGASIYF

d_call: TRBD1
j_call: TRBJ1-1
clone_size: many
v_call: TRBV5-1
cdr3_nt: TGCGCCAGCAGCTTGCAGGGGGCATCGGCTGAAGCTTTCTTT
cdr3_aa: CASSLQGASAEAFF

d_call: TRBD1
j_call: TRBJ2-3
clone_size: many
v_call: TRBV5-1
cdr3_nt: TGCGCCAGCAGCGACAGGACAGGGTGGGATACGCAGTATTTT
cdr3_aa: CASSDRTGWDTQYF

d_call: TRBD1
j_call: TRBJ2-5
clone_size: NA
v_call: TRBV10-3
cdr3_nt: TGTGCCATCAGTGGACAGGGACATCAAGAGACCCAGTACTTC
cdr3_aa: CAISGQGHQETQYF

d_call: TRBD2
j_call: TRBJ2-1
clone_size: many
v_call: TRBV5-1
cdr3_nt: TGCGCCAGCAGCTTGGCGACGGGGGGGGGAATTTACAATGAGCAGTTCTTC
cdr3_aa: CASSLATGGGIYNEQFF

d_call: TRBD1
j_call: TRBJ1-1
clone_size: many
v_call: TRBV6-5
cdr3_nt: TGTGCCAGCAGTTACTCGGGCCCCCAGGGGGTATACACTGAAGCTTTCTTT
cdr3_aa: CASSYSGPQGVYTEAFF

d_call: NA
j_call: TRBJ1-5
clone_size: many
v_call: TRBV20-1
cdr3_nt: TGCAGTGCTAGGCAACAGTGGGGCAATCAGCCCCAGCATTTT
cdr3_aa: CSARQQWGNQPQHF

d_call: NA
j_call: TRBJ1-6
clone_size: many
v_call: TRBV4-3
cdr3_nt: TGCGCCAGCAGCCAAGAAACGGCAGATAATTCACCCCTCCACTTT
cdr3_aa: CASSQETADNSPLHF

d_call: NA
j_call: TRBJ1-1
clone_size: many
v_call: TRBV11-3
cdr3_nt: TGTGCCAGCAGCTTAGGTGGGATTAGGGACCCTTATGATTCGGGCACTGAAGCTTTCTTT
cdr3_aa: CASSLGGIRDPYDSGTEAFF

d_call: TRBD1
j_call: TRBJ2-6
clone_size: many
v_call: TRBV5-1
cdr3_nt: TGCGCCAGCAGCTTGGGACAGGGTGGGTCTGGGGCCAACGTCCTGACTTTC
cdr3_aa: CASSLGQGGSGANVLTF

d_call: TRBD2
j_call: TRBJ2-2
clone_size: many
v_call: TRBV5-1
cdr3_nt: TGCGCCAGCAGCTTGGATCTAGCGGGGGTTTCCGGGGAGCTGTTTTTT
cdr3_aa: CASSLDLAGVSGELFF

d_call: NA
j_call: TRBJ2-6
clone_size: NA
v_call: TRBV5-1
cdr3_nt: TGCGCCAGCAGCAAACACAGGGATGGGGCCAACGTCCTGACTTTC
cdr3_aa: CASSKHRDGANVLTF

d_call: NA
j_call: TRBJ1-3
clone_size: NA
v_call: TRBV7-2
cdr3_nt: TGTGCCAGCAGCTTAGTTACATCCAACACCATATATTTT
cdr3_aa: CASSLVTSNTIYF

d_call: NA
j_call: TRBJ1-5
clone_size: NA
v_call: TRBV18
cdr3_nt: TGTGCCAGCTCACCTGACGGGCTTAGCAATCAGCCCCAGCATTTT
cdr3_aa: CASSPDGLSNQPQHF

d_call: NA
j_call: TRBJ2-7
clone_size: many
v_call: TRBV6-1
cdr3_nt: TGTGCCACCGTCGTGGGGATAAGGACCTACGAGCAGTACTTC
cdr3_aa: CATVVGIRTYEQYF

d_call: NA
j_call: TRBJ1-5
clone_size: medium-sized
v_call: TRBV7-2
cdr3_nt: TGTGCCAGCAGCTTAGTCGGCGGGGGCAATCAGCCCCAGCATTTT
cdr3_aa: CASSLVGGGNQPQHF

d_call: NA
j_call: TRBJ2-7
clone_size: many
v_call: TRBV7-2
cdr3_nt: TGTGCCAGCAGCTTAGAACAAGTCAACGAGCAGTACTTC
cdr3_aa: CASSLEQVNEQYF

d_call: NA
j_call: TRBJ2-3
clone_size: few
v_call: TRBV10-3
cdr3_nt: TGTGCCATCAGTGTGGGCGGTGATGGCACAGATACGCAGTATTTT
cdr3_aa: CAISVGGDGTDTQYF

d_call: NA
j_call: TRBJ2-1
clone_size: NA
v_call: TRBV5-6
cdr3_nt: TGTGCCAGCGGCCCGGGGCTCTTCTGCACCTACAATGAGCAGTTCTTC
cdr3_aa: CASGPGLFCTYNEQFF

d_call: TRBD2
j_call: TRBJ2-3
clone_size: many
v_call: TRBV29-1
cdr3_nt: TGCAGCGTTCAGCGGGGGGCAGGAGATACGCAGTATTTT
cdr3_aa: CSVQRGAGDTQYF

d_call: NA
j_call: TRBJ2-1
clone_size: many
v_call: TRBV15
cdr3_nt: TGTGCCACCAGCAGAGATACCCCTTGGGGATTGAGTAATGAGCAGTTCTTC
cdr3_aa: CATSRDTPWGLSNEQFF

d_call: TRBD2
j_call: TRBJ2-3
clone_size: many
v_call: TRBV28
cdr3_nt: TGTGCCAGCAGTTCCGGAAGGCGGGGGGTTACAGATACGCAGTATTTT
cdr3_aa: CASSSGRRGVTDTQYF

d_call: NA
j_call: TRBJ2-2
clone_size: many
v_call: TRBV5-1
cdr3_nt: TGCGCCAGCAGCTCCCCCGGGTCCACCGGGGAGCTGTTTTTT
cdr3_aa: CASSSPGSTGELFF

d_call: NA
j_call: TRBJ2-2
clone_size: NA
v_call: TRBV5-5
cdr3_nt: TGTGCCAGCAGCCTTGGGCTCTTCACCGGGGTGCTGTTTTTT
cdr3_aa: CASSLGLFTGVLFF

d_call: NA
j_call: TRBJ2-1
clone_size: many
v_call: TRBV2
cdr3_nt: TGTGCCAGCAGTGGAGCTAATGAGCAGTTCTTC
cdr3_aa: CASSGANEQFF

d_call: NA
j_call: TRBJ1-5
clone_size: many
v_call: TRBV5-5
cdr3_nt: TGTGCCAGCAGCTTGGTGGAAGAAGGGTTAGGGCATTTT
cdr3_aa: CASSLVEEGLGHF

d_call: TRBD1
j_call: TRBJ2-4
clone_size: many
v_call: TRBV10-2
cdr3_nt: TGCGCCAGCAGGGCAGGGGGCGCGAACATTCAGTACTTC
cdr3_aa: CASRAGGANIQYF

d_call: NA
j_call: TRBJ2-7
clone_size: few
v_call: TRBV7-2
cdr3_nt: TGTGCCAGCAGCTTACCAGGGCTCTACGAGCAGTACTTC
cdr3_aa: CASSLPGLYEQYF

d_call: NA
j_call: TRBJ2-1
clone_size: many
v_call: TRBV5-6
cdr3_nt: TGTGCCAGCAGCTTGGCCATAGGGAGCTCCTACAATGAGCAGTTCTTC
cdr3_aa: CASSLAIGSSYNEQFF